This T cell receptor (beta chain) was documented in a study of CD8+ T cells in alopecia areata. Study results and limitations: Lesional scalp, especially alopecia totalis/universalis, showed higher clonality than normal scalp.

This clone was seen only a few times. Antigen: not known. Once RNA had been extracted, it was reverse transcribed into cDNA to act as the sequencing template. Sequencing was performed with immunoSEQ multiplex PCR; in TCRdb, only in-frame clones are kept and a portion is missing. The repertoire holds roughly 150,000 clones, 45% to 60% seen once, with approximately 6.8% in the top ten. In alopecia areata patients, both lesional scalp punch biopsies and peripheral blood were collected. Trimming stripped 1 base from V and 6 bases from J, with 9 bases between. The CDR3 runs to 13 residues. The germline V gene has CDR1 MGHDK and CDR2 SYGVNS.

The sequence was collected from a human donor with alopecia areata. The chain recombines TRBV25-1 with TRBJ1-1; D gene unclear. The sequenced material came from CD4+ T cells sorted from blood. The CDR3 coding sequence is TGTGCCAGCAGTGAATCAAATCTTCCTGAAGCTTTCTTT. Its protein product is CASSESNLPEAFF.